The 2 T cell receptor beta chains below come from one sample, sequenced in a study of T cells in Graves' hyperthyroidism and ophthalmopathy. What was amplified from RNA transcripts were TCR beta CDR3 regions. HTBI primers were employed in a first-round RT-PCR of the TCR CDR3. Using its own MiXCR run on the multiplex PCR reads, TCRdb lists one record per CDR3 protein. Among 650,000 to 800,000 distinct CDR3 sequences listed, roughly 45% were seen once. The material sequenced was peripheral blood or thyroid tissue (not recorded which). The receptors originated from an adult man with Graves' disease, either hyperthyroidism or ophthalmopathy (not recorded which).

This clonotype has only a few counts. V usage is TRBV20-1 and J usage is TRBJ1-1; no clear D gene. This CDR3 region has 12 residues. The germline CDR1 and CDR2 sequences are DFQATT and SNEGSKA (reference sequence). Trimming shortened V by 4 bases and J by 1 base, and 7 bases separated the two germline ends. CDR3 in DNA: TGCAGTGCTAATAGAGGGAACACTGAAGCTTTCTTT. This encodes CSANRGNTEAFF.

This clonotype was detected many times. The rearrangement links TRBV15 to TRBJ1-5; TRBD1 is a possible D gene (6 bases). The germline CDR1 and CDR2 sequences are LNHNV and YYDKDF (reference sequence). The CDR3 is 15 residues long. The V end lost 0 bases, the J end lost 3 bases, and 9 bases lay between the germline ends. CDR3 loop: CATSRDGQINQPQHF. The DNA of the CDR3 is TGTGCCACCAGCAGAGATGGACAGATCAATCAGCCCCAGCATTTT.